One sample yielded the 13 T cell receptor beta chains listed below, sequenced in a study of T-cell memory formation after mild COVID-19. TCRdb recomputed calls from the 5' RACE reads with MiXCR, one row per CDR3 protein. This table holds 500,000 to 650,000 distinct CDR3 sequences, approximately 21% found once. The source material was PBMCs or a T cell subset sorted from them (not recorded which). The receptor source for this set is an adult woman who had mild COVID-19 (a few samples of this study predate the infection). Cell type and time point are not known.

This clonotype was seen repeatedly, ten times or more. This rearrangement joins TRBV12-3 or TRBV12-4 to TRBJ2-3; TRBD2 is a possible D gene (6 bases). V lost 6 bases, J lost 0 bases, and 13 bases lay in between. This CDR3 contains 15 residues. The CDR3 bases are TGTGCCAGCAGATCTAGCGTAGGTAGCACAGATACGCAGTATTTT. It translates to CASRSSVGSTDTQYF.

This clonotype was recorded a few times. The chain is built from TRBV19 and TRBJ2-1; D is unclear. CDR1 is LNHDA, CDR2 SQIVND, per germline (reference sequence). The CDR3 is 14 residues long. Trimming left V 7 bases short and J 0 bases short, with 10 bases between. The CDR3 sequence is CASTPASSYNEQFF. For the CDR3, the DNA is TGTGCCAGTACCCCGGCGAGCTCCTACAATGAGCAGTTCTTC. The full variable domain, its missing parts supplied by reference TRBV19 and TRBJ2-1, is DGGITQSPKYLFRKEGQNVTLSCEQNLNHDAMYWYRQDPGQGLRLIYYSQIVNDFQKGDIAEGYSVSREKKESFPLTVTSAQKNPTAFYLCASTPASSYNEQFFGPGTRLTVL.

The V call is TRBV5-1, the J call TRBJ1-4; the match to TRBD1 covers 10 bases. Per germline, CDR1 SGHRS and CDR2 YFSETQ. This CDR3 has 15 residues. The junction had 8 bases not matched to a gene; V was cut back by 4 bases and J by 8 bases. The CDR3 spells CASSQRTGGKEKLFF. CDR3 DNA sequence: TGCGCCAGCAGCCAGCGGACAGGGGGGAAGGAAAAACTGTTTTTT.

There are many counts of this clonotype. The chain has TRBV12-3 or TRBV12-4 and TRBJ2-7; tentatively, D is TRBD1 (6 bases). CDR3 size: 12 residues. The V gene lost 5 bases and the J gene lost 4 bases, with 9 bases spanning the gap. CDR3 DNA: TGTGCCAGCAGTCTTACAGGGTACGAGCAGTACTTC. As protein: CASSLTGYEQYF.

The V call is TRBV13, the J call TRBJ1-1; weak D call: TRBD1 (5 bases). The germline V gene has CDR1 PRHDT and CDR2 FYEKMQ (reference sequence). The CDR3 runs 15 residues. Between the trimmed V and J ends, which lost 6 bases and 0 bases, there was a span of 14 bases. The CDR3 DNA reads TGTGCCAGCAGAAACTGGGAGACAGTGAACACTGAAGCTTTCTTT. Translating gives CASRNWETVNTEAFF.

The rearrangement joins TRBV5-1 to TRBJ2-1; D is perhaps TRBD2 (6 bases). V was shortened by 3 bases and J by 8 bases, with 12 bases between the two germline ends. CDR1 is SGHRS, CDR2 YFSETQ, per germline. The CDR3 consists of 13 residues. The CDR3 DNA follows: TGCGCCAGCAGCTCGGAGGGAGGCTATGAGCAGTTCTTC. Translating it yields CASSSEGGYEQFF.

The chain uses TRBV21-1 and TRBJ1-6; the D call TRBD1 from the table was never checked on the DNA. TRBV21-1 is a pseudogene. This CDR3 has 12 amino acids. This chain's CDR3 is CALDRDNSPLHF. The CDR3 DNA follows: TGTGCCCTCGACAGGGATAATTCACCCCTCCACTTT.

The CDR3 DNA reads as TGTGCCAGCAGCCCCCGCACAGGGCACGAGCAGTACTTC. Translating gives CASSPRTGHEQYF. The V and J genes are TRBV9 and TRBJ2-7; tentatively, D is TRBD1 (6 bases). CDR3 length: 13 amino acids. The V gene's germline CDR1 is SGDLS and CDR2 YYNGEE. V was clipped by 4 bases and J by 5 bases, with 13 bases between them.

This clonotype was observed a handful of times. The chain has TRBV6-2 or TRBV6-3 and TRBJ1-5; 9 positions match TRBD1. This CDR3 region has 17 residues. Germline CDR1 is MNHEY and CDR2 is SVGEGT. The V gene end was trimmed by 5 bases and the J gene end by 6 bases; junction bases not matched to a gene: 14. Here the CDR3 reads CASSPPPGQGSVQPQHF. In DNA form, the CDR3 reads TGTGCCAGCAGTCCCCCCCCCGGACAGGGGTCGGTTCAGCCCCAGCATTTT.

This chain uses TRBV25-1 with TRBJ2-3, with 8 nucleotides matching TRBD2. CDR1 is MGHDK and CDR2 is SYGVNS in the germline V gene. The CDR3 is 15 amino acids. Losses at the gene ends were 1 base for V and 4 bases for J; bases not matched to a gene: 4. The CDR3 DNA is TGTGCCAGCAGTGAATTCAGCGGGGGCCCAGATACGCAGTATTTT. It encodes CASSEFSGGPDTQYF.

Turning to this clonotype: A junction end diverges from the germline sequence, so it may reflect a read error. The chain has TRBV7-7 and TRBJ2-2; 13 bases line up with TRBD2. Germline V gene data show CDR1 as SSHAT and CDR2 as FNYEAQ (reference sequence). This CDR3 spans 17 amino acids. The CDR3 DNA reads TGTGCTAGCAGCGCCTGGACTAGCGGGAGCAACACCGGGGAGCTGTTTTTT. This sequence encodes CASSAWTSGSNTGELFF.

The chain has TRBV7-3 and TRBJ2-3; 12 nucleotides align to TRBD1. Germline lookup yields CDR1 SGHTA and CDR2 FQGTGA. The CDR3 totals 15 residues. With V trimmed by 5 bases and J by 5 bases, 5 bases remained unmatched. Here the CDR3 reads CASSRGQGAVDTQYF. The CDR3 region has the DNA TGTGCCAGCAGCAGGGGACAGGGGGCTGTAGATACGCAGTATTTT.

A few counts support this clonotype. The chain is built from TRBV7-9 and TRBJ2-1, with D possibly matching TRBD2 (7 bases). Trimming shortened V by 1 base and J by 7 bases, and 23 bases separated the two germline ends. The CDR3 totals 18 residues. The V gene's germline CDR1 is SEHNR and CDR2 FQNEAQ (reference sequence). CDR3 sequence (DNA): TGTGCCAGCAGCTTAGAGCCTGGGAGGGCAGGGGTTCTGAATGAGCAGTTCTTC. This sequence encodes CASSLEPGRAGVLNEQFF.